A single sample gave rise to the 2 T cell receptor beta chains below, sequenced in a study of CD8 T cells in ankylosing spondylitis. TCRdb fed the 5' RACE reads into MiXCR, producing one record per CDR3 protein. The data show about 300,000 distinct CDR3 sequences, roughly 10% seen once. Sequenced input: blood, either unsorted or a sorted T cell fraction (not recorded which). The receptors here all came from a female donor with ankylosing spondylitis or in good health (not recorded which).

This clonotype appeared many times. The chain links TRBV6-2 or TRBV6-3 to TRBJ2-1; D remains unclear. This CDR3 comprises 15 residues. CDR1 and CDR2 from the germline V gene are MNHEY and SVGEGT. Trimming took 2 bases from V and 3 from J, leaving 11 bases between them. CDR3 sequence: CASSYDAEFYNEQFF. CDR3 DNA: TGTGCCAGCAGTTACGATGCGGAGTTCTACAATGAGCAGTTCTTC.

This clonotype was seen many times. The chain is built from TRBV6-1 and TRBJ1-4, with D unclear. The ends were cut back, 6 bases at V and 2 bases at J, with 10 bases in the middle. The CDR3 loop spans 14 amino acids. CDR1 is MNHNS and CDR2 is SASEGT in the germline V gene. CDR3 nucleotides: TGTGCCAGCAGCCCGGTTGTGACTAATGAAAAACTGTTTTTT. It codes for CASSPVVTNEKLFF.